This TCR beta chain was profiled in a study of blood T cells in healthy people across ages. General study findings and limits: Shifts in expanded clonotypes may have been confounded by donor CMV status, which was unknown. Getting older went along with TCR beta diversity per million T cells dropping roughly linearly.

Of note for this clonotype: Its target is unknown.

The CDR3 contains 14 residues. CDR1 is SGHAT, CDR2 FQNNGV, per germline. V lost 1 base, J lost 4 bases, and 2 bases stayed unmatched. Sample-barcoded 5' priming and a J-beta primer mix drove a second PCR of 7 to 11 cycles. Every single cDNA molecule received a tag from a template-switch adaptor with 12 random nucleotides. TCRdb processed the 5' RACE reads anew with MiXCR; each CDR3 protein has one entry. The data contain around 1,000,000 distinct CDR3 sequences, under 30% of them singletons. This same sample was also taken into another study, of T cells of mothers and their children. In that study: No T cell clones of persistent microchimeric origin were detected.

The V call is TRBV11-2, the J call TRBJ2-5; 8 bases are a match to TRBD2. Source material: blood. This clonotype originated in a girl aged 2-10 years in good health. CDR3: CASSLGAGAETQYF. CDR3 nucleotide sequence: TGTGCCAGCAGCTTAGGAGCGGGAGCAGAGACCCAGTACTTC. Full variable domain (missing parts from reference TRBV11-2 and TRBJ2-5): EAGVAQSPRYKIIEKRQSVAFWCNPISGHATLYWYQQILGQGPKLLIQFQNNGVVDDSQLPKDRFSAERLKGVDSTLKIQPAKLEDSAVYLCASSLGAGAETQYFGPGTRLLVL.